A selection of T cell receptor beta chains follows, all from one sample in a study of PD-1 blockade in mismatch repair-deficient tumors. Repertoires were generated with immunoSEQ multiplex PCR, while TCRdb's copy carries only in-frame clones and drops some. The table has approximately 16,000 clones, almost 85% seen once; the top ten hold over 15%. The source was PBMCs, collected before pembrolizumab treatment. These receptors were taken from an adult with mismatch repair-deficient cancer. Each CDR3 is given with its conserved first and last residue. A D gene is named only where the DNA matches it firmly. Clone size is stated in some rows and not others, as once, few, many or a class when expanded.

d_gene: NA
j_gene: TRBJ2-5
v_gene: TRBV19
abundance: NA
CDR3nt: TGTGCCAGTAGTATACTAGGAGAGACCCAGTACTTC
CDR3aa: CASSILGETQYF

d_gene: TRBD1
j_gene: TRBJ2-1
v_gene: TRBV5-1
abundance: NA
CDR3nt: TGCGCCAGCAGCTTGGGGACAGGGAACTACAATGAGCAGTTCTTC
CDR3aa: CASSLGTGNYNEQFF

d_gene: TRBD2
j_gene: TRBJ2-7
v_gene: TRBV28
abundance: NA
CDR3nt: TGTGCCAGCAGTTTCCACGGGACTAGTTCCTACGAGCAGTACTTC
CDR3aa: CASSFHGTSSYEQYF

d_gene: NA
j_gene: TRBJ2-7
v_gene: TRBV2
abundance: NA
CDR3nt: TGTGCCAGCACCCCTAGCGTCTCCTACGAGCAGTACTTC
CDR3aa: CASTPSVSYEQYF

d_gene: NA
j_gene: TRBJ2-7
v_gene: TRBV6-1
abundance: NA
CDR3nt: TGTGCCAGCAGTGAAGTATCCTGGCAGGGACGCTCCTACGAGCAGTACTTC
CDR3aa: CASSEVSWQGRSYEQYF

d_gene: NA
j_gene: TRBJ2-1
v_gene: TRBV5-4
abundance: NA
CDR3nt: TGTGCCAGCAGCTTGGGGGCAGGGAATGAGCAGTTCTTC
CDR3aa: CASSLGAGNEQFF

d_gene: NA
j_gene: TRBJ1-3
v_gene: TRBV13
abundance: NA
CDR3nt: TGTGCCAGCAGCTTGAACTCTGGAAACACCATATATTTT
CDR3aa: CASSLNSGNTIYF

d_gene: NA
j_gene: TRBJ2-5
v_gene: TRBV7-2
abundance: NA
CDR3nt: TGTGCCAGCAGCGGACAAGAGACCCAGTACTTC
CDR3aa: CASSGQETQYF

d_gene: NA
j_gene: TRBJ2-1
v_gene: TRBV5-1
abundance: NA
CDR3nt: TGCGCCAGCAGCTTGGGCGGGACCTTCAACAATGAGCAGTTCTTC
CDR3aa: CASSLGGTFNNEQFF

d_gene: NA
j_gene: TRBJ2-7
v_gene: TRBV6-5
abundance: medium-sized
CDR3nt: TGTGCCAGCAGTGAAGACGGATCCGTTTACGAGCAGTACTTC
CDR3aa: CASSEDGSVYEQYF

d_gene: TRBD1
j_gene: TRBJ2-7
v_gene: TRBV2
abundance: NA
CDR3nt: TGTGCCAGCAGTGAATGGAGGACAGGGCGAGGCGAGCAGTACTTC
CDR3aa: CASSEWRTGRGEQYF

d_gene: TRBD2
j_gene: TRBJ2-5
v_gene: TRBV4-2
abundance: NA
CDR3nt: TGTGCCAGCAGCCAAGATGGAAGCGGGACCCAAGAGACCCAGTACTTC
CDR3aa: CASSQDGSGTQETQYF

d_gene: NA
j_gene: TRBJ2-5
v_gene: TRBV5-4
abundance: NA
CDR3nt: TGTGCCAGCAGCTTGGGGGGGACACGAGAGACCCAGTACTTC
CDR3aa: CASSLGGTRETQYF

d_gene: TRBD2
j_gene: TRBJ2-7
v_gene: TRBV10-2
abundance: NA
CDR3nt: TGCGCCAGCGGCGATAGCGGGAGGAACCTGCTCGAGCAGTACTTC
CDR3aa: CASGDSGRNLLEQYF

d_gene: TRBD2
j_gene: TRBJ2-2
v_gene: TRBV27
abundance: once
CDR3nt: TGTGCCAGCAGTTCCCTATCCCTCCTAAGACTAGCGGGAAGGACCGGGGAGCTGTTTTTT
CDR3aa: CASSSLSLLRLAGRTGELFF

d_gene: TRBD1
j_gene: TRBJ2-2
v_gene: TRBV29-1
abundance: NA
CDR3nt: TGCAGCGCATCCGCCGGGACAGGGGTCTACACCGGGGAGCTGTTTTTT
CDR3aa: CSASAGTGVYTGELFF

d_gene: NA
j_gene: TRBJ1-2
v_gene: TRBV7-2
abundance: NA
CDR3nt: TGTGCCAGCAGCTTAGTAGAGGGACAAGGCGGTGGTGGCTACACCTTC
CDR3aa: CASSLVEGQGGGGYTF

d_gene: NA
j_gene: TRBJ2-5
v_gene: TRBV2
abundance: NA
CDR3nt: TGTGCCAGCAGTGCTGAGGAGACCCAGTACTTC
CDR3aa: CASSAEETQYF